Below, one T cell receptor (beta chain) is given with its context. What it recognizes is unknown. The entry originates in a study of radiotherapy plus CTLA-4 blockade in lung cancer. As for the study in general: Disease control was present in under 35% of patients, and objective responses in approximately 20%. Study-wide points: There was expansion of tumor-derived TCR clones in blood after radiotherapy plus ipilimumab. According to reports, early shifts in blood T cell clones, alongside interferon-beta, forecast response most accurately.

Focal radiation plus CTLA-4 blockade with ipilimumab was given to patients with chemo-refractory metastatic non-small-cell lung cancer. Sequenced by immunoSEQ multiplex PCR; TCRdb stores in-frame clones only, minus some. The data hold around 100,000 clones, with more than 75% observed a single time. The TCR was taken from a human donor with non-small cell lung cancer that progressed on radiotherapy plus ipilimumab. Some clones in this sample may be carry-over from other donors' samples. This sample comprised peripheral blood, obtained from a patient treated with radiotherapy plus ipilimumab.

For the CDR3, the DNA is TGCGCCAGCAGCCAAGATCTCGGGACAGGGTACGGGGAGACCCAGTACTTC. As protein: CASSQDLGTGYGETQYF. The rearrangement joins TRBV4-3 to TRBJ2-5, with 9 bases matching TRBD1. There are 17 residues in the CDR3. Trimming took 0 bases from V and 5 from J; bases not matched to a gene: 10. CDR1 and CDR2 from the germline V gene are LGHNA and YSLEER.